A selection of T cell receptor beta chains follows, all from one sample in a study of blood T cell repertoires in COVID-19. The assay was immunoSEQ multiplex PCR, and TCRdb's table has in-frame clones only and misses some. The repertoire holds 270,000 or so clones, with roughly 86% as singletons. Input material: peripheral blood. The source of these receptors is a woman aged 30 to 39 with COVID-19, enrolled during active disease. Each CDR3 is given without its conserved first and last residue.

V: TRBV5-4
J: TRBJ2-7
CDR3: ASSSPGLAGGPGEQY

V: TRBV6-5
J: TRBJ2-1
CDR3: ASSYRERVLYNEQF

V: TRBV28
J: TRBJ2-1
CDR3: ASSFGGALRDNEQF

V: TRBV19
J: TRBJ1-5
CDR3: ASSIVGGFSNQPQH

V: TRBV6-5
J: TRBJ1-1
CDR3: ATMDRALNTEAF

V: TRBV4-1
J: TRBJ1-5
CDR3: ASSQDSTGGDQPQH

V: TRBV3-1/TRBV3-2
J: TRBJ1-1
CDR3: ASSLSRGDTEAF

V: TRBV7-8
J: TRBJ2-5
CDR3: ASSFGLVRGETQY

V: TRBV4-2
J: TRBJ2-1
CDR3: ASSQVPSGGARGNEQF

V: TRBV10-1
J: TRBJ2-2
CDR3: ASSAGLPGELF

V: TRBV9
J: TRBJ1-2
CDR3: ASSVDSGAANYGYT

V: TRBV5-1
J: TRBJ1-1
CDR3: ASSLPGLTEAF

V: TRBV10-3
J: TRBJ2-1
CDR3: AISPDRYNEQF

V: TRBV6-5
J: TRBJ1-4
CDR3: ASSPPGANEKLF

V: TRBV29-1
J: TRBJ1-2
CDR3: SDNRVFGGYT

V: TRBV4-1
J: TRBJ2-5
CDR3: ASSQDANRGSVTHQETQY

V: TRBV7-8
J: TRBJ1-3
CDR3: ASSPGQSLNTIY

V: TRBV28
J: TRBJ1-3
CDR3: ASNLQGALGNTIY

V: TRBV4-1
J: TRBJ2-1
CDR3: ASSQDGRGGYNEQF

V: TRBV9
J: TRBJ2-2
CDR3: ASSSRGAGGNGELF

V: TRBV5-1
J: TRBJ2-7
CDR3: ASSVAGQSYEQY

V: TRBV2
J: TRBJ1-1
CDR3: ASSGVTGDTEAF

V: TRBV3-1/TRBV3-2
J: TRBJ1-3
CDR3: ASSQGTVGGNTIY

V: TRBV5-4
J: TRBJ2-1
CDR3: ASNGGGPFREQF

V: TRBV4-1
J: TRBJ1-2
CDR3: ASSQWVVEAGYGYT

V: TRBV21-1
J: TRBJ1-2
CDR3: ASSPRGGYT

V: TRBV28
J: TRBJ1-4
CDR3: ASSLRGLETNEKLF

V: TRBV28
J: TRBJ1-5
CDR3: ASSSAGKGYQPQH

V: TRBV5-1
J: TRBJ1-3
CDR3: ASSLLGGSGNTIY

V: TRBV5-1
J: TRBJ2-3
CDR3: ASSSRLAGGLTDTQY

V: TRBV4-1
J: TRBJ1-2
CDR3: ASSQDAGLSSYGYT

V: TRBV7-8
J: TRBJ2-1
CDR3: ASRHLAGDSYNEQF

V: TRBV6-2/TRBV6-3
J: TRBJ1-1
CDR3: ASSSGTSYTEAF

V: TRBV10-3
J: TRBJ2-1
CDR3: AISPPGQGII

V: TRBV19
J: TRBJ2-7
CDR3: ASSISSYYEQY

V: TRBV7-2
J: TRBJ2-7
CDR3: ASSRTSFSYEQY

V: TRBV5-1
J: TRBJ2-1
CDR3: ASSPGVGRGTLGHEQF

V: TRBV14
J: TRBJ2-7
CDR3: ASSPLWRSAIPYEQY

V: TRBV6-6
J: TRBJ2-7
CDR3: ASSSGLGYEQY

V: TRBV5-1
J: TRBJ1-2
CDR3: ASSLTGTEGYGYT

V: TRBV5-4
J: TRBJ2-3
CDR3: ASSLVPTGDTQY

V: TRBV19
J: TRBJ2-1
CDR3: ASGVASSYNEQF

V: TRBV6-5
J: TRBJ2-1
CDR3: ASTLTSGGVNEQF

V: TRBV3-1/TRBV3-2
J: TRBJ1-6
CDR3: ASSHFPGWNNSPLH

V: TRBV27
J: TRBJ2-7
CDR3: ASRKSSYEQY

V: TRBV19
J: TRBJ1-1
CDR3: ASSWGGRNTEAF

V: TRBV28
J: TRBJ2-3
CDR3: ASRRAGARDTQY

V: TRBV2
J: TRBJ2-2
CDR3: ARAPVNRGRGTGELF

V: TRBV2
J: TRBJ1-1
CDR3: ASRPLAREMNTEAF

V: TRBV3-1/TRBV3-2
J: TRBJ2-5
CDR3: ASSLQLQGAFGTQY

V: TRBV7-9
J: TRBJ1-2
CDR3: ASSLNFGYT